The 23 T cell receptor beta chains given below trace back to one sample, sequenced in a study of T cell responses to AZD1222 COVID-19 vaccine. Profiling relied on immunoSEQ multiplex PCR, and the TCRdb table lists in-frame clones only, not all of them. The table records tens of thousands of clones, more than 80% of them present only once. This sample comprised peripheral blood, obtained on day 0 of MenACWY control vaccination. The receptors were gathered from an adult in good health.

This chain joins TRBV12-3 or TRBV12-4 and TRBJ2-3; no reliable D call. Trimming stripped 6 bases from V and 1 base from J, with 5 bases between. The CDR3 is 12 amino acids. CDR3 amino acids: CASSARTDTQYF. DNA of the CDR3: TGTGCCAGCAGCGCCCGCACAGATACGCAGTATTTT.

Sample share makes this clone large. CDR3 region: CASPPAGVDTGELFF. CDR3 sequence (DNA): TGCGCCAGCCCCCCAGCGGGAGTAGACACCGGGGAGCTGTTTTTT. V gene TRBV4-3 combines with J gene TRBJ2-2, with 8 bases matching TRBD2. Germline trimming cut 8 bases from V and 3 bases from J; bases unmatched to any gene: 8. Germline V lookup: CDR1 LGHNA, CDR2 YSLEER. The CDR3 contains 15 residues.

V usage is TRBV6-2 or TRBV6-3 and J usage is TRBJ2-5; a possible D gene is TRBD1 (5 bases). Trimming stripped 2 bases from V and 1 base from J, with 14 bases between. Germline V lookup: CDR1 MNHEY, CDR2 SVGEGT. CDR3 length equals 16 residues. CDR3: CASSYPDGAFQETQYF. CDR3 coding DNA: TGTGCCAGCAGTTACCCTGATGGGGCCTTCCAAGAGACCCAGTACTTC.

Only one count was recorded for this clone. This chain joins TRBV19 and TRBJ2-7; no clear D gene. V dropped 8 bases and J dropped 0 bases, with 14 bases sitting between them. Germline V gives CDR1 LNHDA, CDR2 SQIVND (reference sequence). This CDR3 region has 14 residues. CDR3 loop: CASGVGSRSYEQYF. The CDR3 DNA reads as TGTGCCAGTGGGGTAGGATCTCGCTCCTACGAGCAGTACTTC. The full variable domain, its missing parts supplied by reference TRBV19 and TRBJ2-7, is DGGITQSPKYLFRKEGQNVTLSCEQNLNHDAMYWYRQDPGQGLRLIYYSQIVNDFQKGDIAEGYSVSREKKESFPLTVTSAQKNPTAFYLCASGVGSRSYEQYFGPGTRLTVT.

J is TRBJ2-5 and V is TRBV2; the match to TRBD1 covers 7 bases. Germline trimming cut 6 bases from V and 1 base from J; bases unmatched to any gene: 5. Germline CDR1 SNHLY, CDR2 FYNNEI. CDR3 size: 14 residues. In DNA form, the CDR3 reads TGTGCCAGCAGCTCGGGGACAGCCCAAGAGACCCAGTACTTC. It yields the protein CASSSGTAQETQYF. Drawing the rest from reference TRBV2 and TRBJ2-5, the complete variable domain is EPEVTQTPSHQVTQMGQEVILRCVPISNHLYFYWYRQILGQKVEFLVSFYNNEISEKSEIFDDQFSVERPDGSNFTLKIRSTKLEDSAMYFCASSSGTAQETQYFGPGTRLLVL.

This rearrangement joins TRBV29-1 to TRBJ2-7; weak D call: TRBD2 (5 bases). V was shortened by 7 bases and J by 0 bases, with 22 bases between the two germline ends. The germline CDR1 and CDR2 sequences are SQVTM and ANQGSEA. CDR3 length: 16 residues. The CDR3 sequence: CSDGEISGVISYEQYF. CDR3 sequence (DNA): TGCAGCGACGGCGAGATTTCCGGGGTGATCTCCTACGAGCAGTACTTC.

V and J are TRBV29-1 and TRBJ2-2; D might be TRBD1 (5 bases). Trimming took 4 bases from V and 3 from J, leaving 6 bases between them. The CDR3 covers 12 residues. Germline V lookup: CDR1 SQVTM, CDR2 ANQGSEA. The CDR3 region is CSVVQDTGELFF. The DNA of the CDR3 is TGCAGCGTTGTACAGGACACCGGGGAGCTGTTTTTT.

V is TRBV28 and J is TRBJ1-1; D ambiguous. This CDR3 comprises 14 residues. In germline, CDR1 is MDHEN, CDR2 SYDVKM. V shed 2 bases and J shed 1 base, with 8 bases lying between them. The CDR3 region has the DNA TGTGCCAGCAGTTTAAGGCCCGAGAACACTGAAGCTTTCTTT. It yields the protein CASSLRPENTEAFF.

The chain links TRBV3-1 (or the pseudogene TRBV3-2) to TRBJ1-1; D is ambiguous. Germline V gives CDR1 LGHDT, CDR2 YNNKEL (reference sequence). The V and J ends lost 0 bases and 4 bases respectively, with 6 bases between them. This CDR3 region has 13 residues. This chain's CDR3 is CASSQDRVTEAFF. DNA of the CDR3: TGTGCCAGCAGCCAAGACCGAGTCACTGAAGCTTTCTTT.

The chain recombines TRBV27 with TRBJ2-3; 9 bases map to TRBD2. The CDR3 loop spans 15 amino acids. The germline CDR1 and CDR2 sequences are MNHEY and SMNVEV (reference sequence). J lost 4 bases, V lost 3 bases, and 5 bases had no gene match. The CDR3 bases are TGTGCCAGCAGTTTGGCGGGAGGGAGGTCAGATACGCAGTATTTT. Its protein product is CASSLAGGRSDTQYF.

This chain uses TRBV9 with TRBJ2-1; D is tentatively TRBD1 or TRBD2 (6 bases each). Germline lookup yields CDR1 SGDLS and CDR2 YYNGEE. There are 15 residues in the CDR3. V lost 3 bases and J lost 0, with 10 bases in between. The CDR3 is CASSAPGASYNEQFF. As DNA, the CDR3 is TGTGCCAGCAGCGCGCCGGGGGCCTCCTACAATGAGCAGTTCTTC.

The table lists this clone with a few counts. One end of the junction is discordant with germline, which a read error may explain. The same CDR3 arises from other DNA sequences in this sample as well. This rearrangement joins TRBV3-1 (or the pseudogene TRBV3-2) to TRBJ2-2; 8 nucleotides line up with TRBD1. Germline-derived CDR1 and CDR2 are LGHDT and YNNKEL (reference sequence). This CDR3 has 14 residues. The CDR3 DNA reads TGTGCCAGCAGCCTGACAGGGGTTCCCGGAGAGCTGTTTTTT. Translation: CASSLTGVPGELFF.

V and J are TRBV28 and TRBJ2-7; 7 positions agree with TRBD1. Germline trimming cut 4 bases from V and 3 bases from J; bases unmatched to any gene: 3. CDR3 length: 13 residues. Germline loops: CDR1 MDHEN, CDR2 SYDVKM. CDR3 nucleotides: TGTGCCAGCAGTTACAGGGGACACTACGAGCAGTACTTC. Protein sequence: CASSYRGHYEQYF.

The rearrangement links TRBV3-1 (or the pseudogene TRBV3-2) to TRBJ2-3; the match to TRBD2 covers 11 bases. J was trimmed by 2 bases and V by 4 bases; bases with no gene match: 11. The CDR3 runs to 18 residues. In germline, CDR1 is LGHDT, CDR2 YNNKEL (reference sequence). This CDR3 is CASSPRTSGQRNTDTQYF. The CDR3 bases are TGTGCCAGCAGCCCTCGGACTAGCGGGCAGCGAAACACAGATACGCAGTATTTT.

V gene TRBV7-8 combines with J gene TRBJ1-6; D uncertain. CDR1 SGHVS and CDR2 FQNEAQ come from the germline V gene. V was trimmed by 4 bases and J by 2 bases, leaving 12 bases between them. The length of the CDR3 is 16 residues. In nucleotides, the CDR3 is TGTGCCAGCAGCTCAGGCGTGGGGACCTATAATTCACCCCTCCACTTT. Residues: CASSSGVGTYNSPLHF.

The chain employs TRBV6-2 or TRBV6-3 and TRBJ1-4; D might be TRBD1 (6 bases). This CDR3 comprises 12 residues. The germline V and J ends were trimmed by 5 bases and 17 bases, with 18 bases remaining between them. The V gene's germline CDR1 is MNHEY and CDR2 SVGEGT. CDR3 loop: CASSNGARGTFF. CDR3 nucleotides: TGTGCCAGCAGTAACGGGGCCAGGGGTACCTTTTTT.

The count of this clone is one. The V and J genes are TRBV23-1 and TRBJ2-1; TRBD1 agrees at 9 bases. TRBV23-1 is reported as an ORF; its role is uncertain. The CDR3 length is 15 residues. The J segment lost 2 bases and the V segment lost 10 bases, leaving 9 bases of the junction unmatched. The CDR3 coding sequence is TGCGCCAATCCTTCGGGACAGGGACCCTACAATGAGCAGTTCTTC. The encoded protein is CANPSGQGPYNEQFF.

The genes are TRBV28 and TRBJ2-7, with D perhaps TRBD1 (7 bases). Per germline, CDR1 MDHEN and CDR2 SYDVKM. V shed 2 bases and J shed 0 bases, with 14 bases lying between them. This CDR3 is 16 amino acids long. DNA of the CDR3: TGTGCCAGCAGTTTAGGTGGAGGGGGCCCCTCCTACGAGCAGTACTTC. The encoded protein is CASSLGGGGPSYEQYF.

This clone was observed a single time. The junction does not match germline at one end; this may be a read error. CDR3 in DNA: TGTGCCAGCGGGAGTTACTCCAACAATGAGCAGTTCTTC. Encoded protein: CASGSYSNNEQFF. The chain employs TRBV7-9 and TRBJ2-1, with TRBD2 as a possible D gene (5 bases). The CDR3 is 13 amino acids. Germline CDR1 and CDR2: SEHNR and FQNEAQ (reference sequence).

V usage is TRBV15 and J usage is TRBJ1-1; D perhaps matches TRBD1 (6 bases). Trimming removed 2 bases from V and 9 bases from J, with 10 bases in between. From germline, CDR1 is LNHNV and CDR2 YYDKDF (reference sequence). The CDR3 is made up of 12 amino acids. Here the CDR3 DNA reads TGTGCCACCAGCAGACAACAGGGAAAAGCTTTCTTT. It translates to CATSRQQGKAFF.

The rearrangement joins TRBV19 to TRBJ1-3; the D is unclear. V was shortened by 6 bases and J by 2 bases, with 5 bases between the two germline ends. Germline V gene lookup returns CDR1 LNHDA and CDR2 SQIVND (reference sequence). The CDR3 is 12 amino acids. CDR3 loop: CASRRAGNTIYF. DNA of the CDR3: TGTGCCAGTAGGCGCGCTGGAAACACCATATATTTT.

J is TRBJ2-5 and V is TRBV9; weak D call: TRBD2 (6 bases). CDR3 length equals 14 residues. The V end was cut by 0 bases, the J end by 5 bases, with 11 bases between. Germline V gene lookup returns CDR1 SGDLS and CDR2 YYNGEE. The CDR3 sequence is CASSVESSGETQYF. CDR3 in DNA: TGTGCCAGCAGCGTAGAAAGTAGCGGTGAGACCCAGTACTTC. The full variable domain, its missing parts supplied by reference TRBV9 and TRBJ2-5, is DSGVTQTPKHLITATGQRVTLRCSPRSGDLSVYWYQQSLDQGLQFLIQYYNGEERAKGNILERFSAQQFPDLHSELNLSSLELGDSALYFCASSVESSGETQYFGPGTRLLVL.

The chain carries TRBV9 and TRBJ2-5; no definite D call. The CDR3 runs 12 residues. Trimming took 0 bases from V and 13 from J, leaving 13 bases between them. In germline, CDR1 is SGDLS, CDR2 YYNGEE. DNA of the CDR3: TGTGCCAGCAGCGTAGAAGGGTCGACGCGGTACTTC. Its translation: CASSVEGSTRYF.